This TCR beta chain was recovered during a study of T cells in narcolepsy. Study-level findings and limits: Comparing one patient's CSF and blood CD4+ clonotypes highlighted HCRT- and TRIB2-specific autoreactive clonotypes.

This clone was observed a handful of times. Its specificity is not known. Repertoires were generated with immunoSEQ multiplex PCR, while TCRdb's copy carries only in-frame clones and drops some. The sample has some 30,000 clones; approximately 87% are singletons. CDR1 and CDR2 from the germline V gene are MNHNY and SVGAGI (reference sequence). V lost 7 bases and J lost 8, with 11 bases in between. The CDR3 is made up of 11 amino acids. The TCR comes from a human donor in good health. The material sequenced was memory (CD45RA-) CD4+ T cells from blood. This sequence joins TRBV6-6 and TRBJ1-2, with a weak D call TRBD1 (5 bases). CDR3 DNA sequence: TGTGCCAGCACGGTCGGGGACGGCTACACCTTC. It translates to CASTVGDGYTF.